The 26 T cell receptor beta chains in this list originate from one sample, sequenced in a study of T-cell memory formation after mild COVID-19. MiXCR was run by TCRdb on the 5' RACE reads, yielding one entry per CDR3 protein. The table shows fewer than 250,000 distinct CDR3 sequences, with 15% occurring only once. The sequenced sample was PBMCs or a T cell subset sorted from them (not recorded which). The receptors shown here come from an adult woman who had mild COVID-19 (a few samples of this study predate the infection). Cell type and time point are not known.

This clonotype came up a few times. The chain joins TRBV5-1 to TRBJ2-2; 9 nucleotides agree with TRBD1. Germline trimming cut 7 bases from V and 4 bases from J; bases unmatched to any gene: 8. Germline V gives CDR1 SGHRS, CDR2 YFSETQ. The CDR3 runs to 15 residues. This chain's CDR3 is CASEGGQGTTGELFF. CDR3 sequence (DNA): TGCGCCAGCGAGGGAGGACAGGGGACCACCGGGGAGCTGTTTTTT.

This clonotype was seen only a few times. The chain is built from TRBV28 and TRBJ2-4, with a tentative D call TRBD2 (6 bases). CDR3 length: 15 residues. Germline CDR1 and CDR2: MDHEN and SYDVKM. The V end lost 2 bases, the J end lost 7 bases, and 15 bases lay between the germline ends. CDR3 region: CASSLRRRAGNIQYF. The CDR3 region has the DNA TGTGCCAGCAGTTTAAGGAGGAGGGCCGGGAACATTCAGTACTTC.

A single count supports this clonotype. J is TRBJ1-2 and V is TRBV6-1, with D possibly TRBD1 on 5 matching bases. The germline gives CDR1 MNHNS, CDR2 SASEGT. V was cut by 6 bases and J by 6 bases, with 20 bases left in between. The CDR3 covers 15 residues. CDR3 DNA sequence: TGTGCCAGCAGGACCCGGGGAGGGGAACGAAATGGCTACACCTTC. It encodes CASRTRGGERNGYTF.

The chain has TRBV5-1 and TRBJ1-4; tentative D call: TRBD1 (5 bases). Germline values: CDR1 SGHRS, CDR2 YFSETQ. The CDR3 contains 15 residues. V was pared by 4 bases and J by 11 bases, with 21 bases between. The CDR3 spells CASSIARGNLAKLFF. The CDR3 coding sequence is TGCGCCAGCAGCATCGCCCGGGGCAATTTGGCCAAACTGTTTTTT.

The rearrangement joins TRBV24-1 to TRBJ2-2; D is undetermined. V was clipped by 4 bases and J by 4 bases, with 6 bases between them. Germline CDR1 KGHDR, CDR2 SFDVKD. The CDR3 runs 13 residues. The CDR3 nucleotides are TGTGCCACCAGTGACCAGGTCACCGGGGAGCTGTTTTTT. Residues: CATSDQVTGELFF.

V usage is TRBV5-1 and J usage is TRBJ2-3, with D perhaps TRBD1 (6 bases). This CDR3 is 13 amino acids long. Trimming cost V 0 bases and J 4 bases, with 6 bases left between them. The germline V gene encodes CDR1 SGHRS and CDR2 YFSETQ. The CDR3 sequence: CASSLDRADTQYF. CDR3 coding DNA: TGCGCCAGCAGCTTGGACAGGGCAGATACGCAGTATTTT.

This clonotype was seen only a few times. V and J are TRBV20-1 and TRBJ1-1, with D perhaps TRBD1 (5 bases). CDR1 is DFQATT, CDR2 SNEGSKA, per germline (reference sequence). Trimming removed 3 bases from V and 3 bases from J, with 8 bases in between. The CDR3 is made up of 12 amino acids. The CDR3 DNA reads TGCAGTGCTAGGCCAGGGTACACTGAAGCTTTCTTT. It translates to CSARPGYTEAFF.

This clonotype was seen a single time. The V gene is TRBV12-3 or TRBV12-4, the J gene TRBJ1-2; no definite D call. Trimming stripped 4 bases from V and 0 bases from J, with 12 bases between. This CDR3 is built from 15 residues. Here the CDR3 DNA reads TGTGCCAGCAGTTCCAACAGTGCGGCTAACTATGGCTACACCTTC. Residues: CASSSNSAANYGYTF.

This clonotype was observed a handful of times. The V and J genes are TRBV5-1 and TRBJ2-5; D unresolved. The CDR3 extends over 14 amino acids. V lost 0 bases to trimming and J lost 5 bases, with 11 bases between them. Germline CDR1 and CDR2: SGHRS and YFSETQ. For the CDR3, the DNA is TGCGCCAGCAGCTTGGGAGGTACCCCGGAGACCCAGTACTTC. This sequence encodes CASSLGGTPETQYF.

V usage is TRBV30 and J usage is TRBJ1-3; D is uncertain. Germline-derived CDR1 and CDR2 are GTSNPN and SVGIG (reference sequence). This CDR3 has 12 amino acids. With 1 base removed from V and 0 bases from J, the gap between germline ends came to 1 base. CDR3 residues: CAWSGSGNTIYF. In DNA form, the CDR3 reads TGTGCCTGGAGTGGCTCTGGAAACACCATATATTTT. Full variable domain (missing parts from reference TRBV30 and TRBJ1-3): SQTIHQWPATLVQPVGSPLSLECTVEGTSNPNLYWYRQAAGRGLQLLFYSVGIGQISSEVPQNLSASRPQDRQFILSSKKLLLSDSGFYLCAWSGSGNTIYFGEGSWLTVV.

The J gene is TRBJ2-6, the V gene TRBV6-5, with D unclear. The CDR3 length is 19 residues. The V and J ends lost 2 bases and 0 bases respectively, with 17 bases between them. The germline CDR1 and CDR2 sequences are MNHEY and SVGAGI. CDR3 residues: CASSYLRNSQHSGANVLTF. DNA of the CDR3: TGTGCCAGCAGTTACCTGCGCAATTCACAGCACTCTGGGGCCAACGTCCTGACTTTC.

The chain carries TRBV2 and TRBJ2-7; D might be TRBD1 or TRBD2, each matching 5 bases. V shed 1 base and J shed 6 bases, with 10 bases lying between them. This CDR3 region has 13 residues. In germline, CDR1 is SNHLY, CDR2 FYNNEI. The CDR3 DNA follows: TGTGCCAGCAGTGAAGGGTCGGGGACCGAGCAGTACTTC. Amino acid sequence: CASSEGSGTEQYF.

The genes are TRBV12-3 or TRBV12-4 and TRBJ2-7; 8 bases are shared with TRBD1. The ends lost 5 bases at V and 9 bases at J; junction bases unmatched: 6. CDR3 length equals 12 residues. CDR3 sequence: CASSTGQGGQYF. CDR3 in DNA: TGTGCCAGCAGTACAGGACAGGGCGGGCAGTACTTC.

This clonotype was seen only a few times. J is TRBJ2-2 and V is TRBV3-1, with 11 bases matching TRBD2. CDR1 and CDR2 (germline): LGHDT, YNNKEL (reference sequence). CDR3 length: 15 amino acids. The V and J ends lost 2 bases and 4 bases, in that order; junction bases with no gene match: 0. CDR3 sequence: CASSQLAGGTGELFF. The CDR3 DNA reads TGTGCCAGCAGCCAACTAGCGGGAGGCACCGGGGAGCTGTTTTTT.

This clonotype was seen repeatedly, ten times or more. The gene calls are TRBV5-1 and TRBJ2-3; tentatively, D is TRBD1 (5 bases). V lost 4 bases to trimming and J lost 5 bases, with 14 bases between them. This CDR3 comprises 14 residues. Germline V gives CDR1 SGHRS, CDR2 YFSETQ. The CDR3 spells CASSQGPVRDTQYF. The CDR3 region has the DNA TGCGCCAGCAGCCAGGGCCCGGTGAGAGATACGCAGTATTTT. Variable domain in full (rest from reference TRBV5-1 and TRBJ2-3): KAGVTQTPRYLIKTRGQQVTLSCSPISGHRSVSWYQQTPGQGLQFLFEYFSETQRNKGNFPGRFSGRQFSNSRSEMNVSTLELGDSALYLCASSQGPVRDTQYFGPGTRLTVL.

This clonotype was counted ten times or more. The chain recombines TRBV20-1 with TRBJ1-1; TRBD1 matches 9 bases. J gave up 4 bases and V 6 bases, and 15 bases lay outside the gene matches. Germline V gives CDR1 DFQATT, CDR2 SNEGSKA (reference sequence). CDR3 length: 16 residues. CDR3 amino acids: CSASPIDRGDGTEAFF. CDR3 coding DNA: TGCAGTGCGTCTCCGATTGACAGGGGGGACGGCACTGAAGCTTTCTTT.

V gene TRBV5-1 combines with J gene TRBJ2-3, with D hard to call. V lost 0 bases, J lost 2 bases, and 4 bases lay in between. The CDR3 runs to 13 residues. Germline-derived CDR1 and CDR2 are SGHRS and YFSETQ. In DNA, the CDR3 is TGCGCCAGCAGCTTGGTCCCCACAGATACGCAGTATTTT. Encoded protein: CASSLVPTDTQYF.

This clonotype appeared a few times. The CDR3 nucleotides read TGCGCCAGCAGCTTGGCCATAAGTACGGGAGTGATAGATACGCAGTATTTT. This encodes CASSLAISTGVIDTQYF. The genes are TRBV5-1 and TRBJ2-3; perhaps TRBD2 as D (6 bases). Between the trimmed V and J ends, which lost 0 bases and 5 bases, there was a span of 19 bases. CDR1 is SGHRS and CDR2 is YFSETQ in the germline V gene. The CDR3 covers 17 residues.

This clonotype was counted a few times. The chain joins TRBV20-1 to TRBJ2-1, with 8 bases lining up with TRBD2. The CDR3 sequence is 14 residues long. Germline CDR1 DFQATT, CDR2 SNEGSKA (reference sequence). J was trimmed by 7 bases and V by 6 bases; bases with no gene match: 11. The CDR3: CSASTGTSRNEQFF. CDR3 sequence (DNA): TGCAGTGCCTCGACCGGGACTAGTCGTAATGAGCAGTTCTTC.

This clonotype was seen only a few times. The chain has TRBV5-5 and TRBJ2-7; D gene unclear. Deletions cut 1 base from V and 7 bases from J, with 21 bases between. The CDR3 sequence is 16 residues long. Germline V gives CDR1 SGHKS, CDR2 YYEKEE (reference sequence). Here the CDR3 reads CASSLQVGLVAGEQYF. The CDR3, as DNA: TGTGCCAGCAGCTTGCAGGTCGGGCTGGTCGCTGGAGAGCAGTACTTC. Drawing the rest from reference TRBV5-5 and TRBJ2-7, the complete variable domain is DAGVTQSPTHLIKTRGQQVTLRCSPISGHKSVSWYQQVLGQGPQFIFQYYEKEERGRGNFPDRFSARQFPNYSSELNVNALLLGDSALYLCASSLQVGLVAGEQYFGPGTRLTVT.

The chain has TRBV7-2 and TRBJ1-1; D remains ambiguous. Looked up from germline, CDR1 is SGHTA and CDR2 is FQGNSA. The length of the CDR3 is 14 residues. V lost 5 bases to trimming and J lost 1 base, with 11 bases between them. CDR3 nucleotides: TGTGCCAGCAGCCACCCGACACCGAACACTGAAGCTTTCTTT. Its protein is CASSHPTPNTEAFF.

The V call is TRBV24-1, the J call TRBJ1-5, with D possibly matching TRBD1 (5 bases). V was shortened by 2 bases and J by 2 bases, with 9 bases between the two germline ends. Germline V lookup: CDR1 KGHDR, CDR2 SFDVKD. This CDR3 region has 15 residues. The CDR3 here is CATSDSTGRNQPQHF. For the CDR3, the DNA is TGTGCCACCAGTGATTCTACGGGGCGCAATCAGCCCCAGCATTTT.

This clonotype showed up many times. The chain employs TRBV29-1 and TRBJ2-7, with TRBD2 as a possible D gene (5 bases). The CDR3 is made up of 11 amino acids. The V gene's germline CDR1 is SQVTM and CDR2 ANQGSEA. With 4 bases removed from V and 3 bases from J, the gap between germline ends came to 7 bases. Here the CDR3 DNA reads TGCAGCGTTGCCGGGAACTACGAGCAGTACTTC. Translation gives CSVAGNYEQYF.

This clonotype came up many times. The gene calls are TRBV7-9 and TRBJ2-7; 8 nucleotides match TRBD1. In germline, CDR1 is SEHNR, CDR2 FQNEAQ (reference sequence). The CDR3 totals 13 residues. V lost 1 base and J lost 5; bases outside the gene matches: 1. The CDR3 DNA reads as TGTGCCAGCAGCTTAGGCAGGGGGCACGAGCAGTACTTC. Translated, it gives CASSLGRGHEQYF.

This chain joins TRBV20-1 and TRBJ1-4, with D possibly TRBD1 on 5 matching bases. Trimming stripped 1 base from V and 8 bases from J, with 14 bases between. CDR3 length: 14 amino acids. In germline, CDR1 is DFQATT, CDR2 SNEGSKA (reference sequence). In DNA form, the CDR3 reads TGCAGTGCTAGAGTCTCAGGGTACATGGAAAAACTGTTTTTT. Its translation: CSARVSGYMEKLFF.

This clonotype was seen ten or more times. The V call is TRBV4-1, the J call TRBJ2-7; 7 bases match TRBD1. The V and J ends lost 0 bases and 1 base, in that order; junction bases with no gene match: 9. CDR3 length: 17 amino acids. Germline lookup yields CDR1 MGHRA and CDR2 YSYEKL. The CDR3 sequence: CASSQDGARQGSYEQYF. The CDR3 DNA reads TGCGCCAGCAGCCAAGATGGCGCCCGACAGGGATCCTACGAGCAGTACTTC.